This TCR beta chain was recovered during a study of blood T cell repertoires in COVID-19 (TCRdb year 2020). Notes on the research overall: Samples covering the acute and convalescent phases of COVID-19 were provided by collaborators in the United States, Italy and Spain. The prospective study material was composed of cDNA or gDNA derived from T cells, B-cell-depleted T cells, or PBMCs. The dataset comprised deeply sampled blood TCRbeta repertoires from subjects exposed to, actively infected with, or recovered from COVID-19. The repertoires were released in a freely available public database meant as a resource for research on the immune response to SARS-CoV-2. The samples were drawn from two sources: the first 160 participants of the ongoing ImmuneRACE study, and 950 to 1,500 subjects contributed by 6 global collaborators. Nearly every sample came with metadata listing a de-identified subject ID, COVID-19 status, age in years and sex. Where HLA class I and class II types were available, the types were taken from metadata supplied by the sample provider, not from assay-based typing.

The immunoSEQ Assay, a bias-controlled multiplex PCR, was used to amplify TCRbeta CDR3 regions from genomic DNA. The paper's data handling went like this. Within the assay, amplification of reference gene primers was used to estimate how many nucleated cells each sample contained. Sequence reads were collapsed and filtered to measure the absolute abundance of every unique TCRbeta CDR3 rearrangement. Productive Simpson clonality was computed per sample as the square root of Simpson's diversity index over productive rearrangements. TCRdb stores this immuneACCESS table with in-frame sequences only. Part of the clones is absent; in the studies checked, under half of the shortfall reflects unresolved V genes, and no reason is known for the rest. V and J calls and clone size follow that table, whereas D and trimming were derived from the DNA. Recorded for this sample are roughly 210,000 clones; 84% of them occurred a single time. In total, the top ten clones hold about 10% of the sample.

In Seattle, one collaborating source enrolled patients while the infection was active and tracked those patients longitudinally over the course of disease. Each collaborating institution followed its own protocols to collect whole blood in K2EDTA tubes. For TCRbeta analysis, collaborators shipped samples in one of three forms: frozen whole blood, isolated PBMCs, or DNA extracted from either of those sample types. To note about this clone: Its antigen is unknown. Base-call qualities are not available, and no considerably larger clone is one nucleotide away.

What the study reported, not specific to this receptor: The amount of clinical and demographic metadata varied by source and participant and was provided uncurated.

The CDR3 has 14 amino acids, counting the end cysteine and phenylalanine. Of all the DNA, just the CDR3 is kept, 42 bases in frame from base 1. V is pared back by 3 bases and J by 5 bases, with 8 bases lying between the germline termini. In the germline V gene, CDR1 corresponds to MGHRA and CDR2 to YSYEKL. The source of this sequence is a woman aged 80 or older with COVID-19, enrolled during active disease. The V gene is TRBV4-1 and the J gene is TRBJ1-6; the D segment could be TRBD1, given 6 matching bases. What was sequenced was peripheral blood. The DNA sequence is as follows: TGCGCCAGCAGCCATGGGGGCCATAATTCACCCCTCCACTTT. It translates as CASSHGGHNSPLHF.